A selection of T cell receptor beta chains follows, all from one sample in a study of blood T cells in healthy people across ages. TCRdb recomputed calls from the 5' RACE reads with MiXCR, one row per CDR3 protein. The data hold around 750,000 distinct CDR3 sequences, with about 55% observed a single time. The sample comprised blood. These TCRs come from a man at least 80 years old in good health. Each CDR3 is given with its conserved first and last residue. A D gene is named only where the DNA matches it firmly. Size is omitted from some rows. Given values are once, few, many or a class for expanded clones.

clone size: few; D gene: TRBD1; V gene: TRBV3-1; J gene: TRBJ2-7; CDR3 protein: CASSPGQGRSEQYF; CDR3 DNA: TGTGCCAGCAGCCCCGGACAGGGGAGGAGCGAGCAGTACTTC
clone size: few; D gene: NA; V gene: TRBV3-1; J gene: TRBJ2-3; CDR3 protein: CASSQDQNRYAYF; CDR3 DNA: TGTGCCAGCAGCCAAGATCAAAACAGATACGCGTATTTT
clone size: NA; D gene: NA; V gene: TRBV4-2; J gene: TRBJ1-1; CDR3 protein: CASSRVGRNTEAFF; CDR3 DNA: TGTGCCAGCAGCCGAGTTGGACGGAACACTGAAGCTTTCTTT
clone size: NA; D gene: NA; V gene: TRBV7-3; J gene: TRBJ2-3; CDR3 protein: CASSPQRRDTQYF; CDR3 DNA: TGTGCCAGCAGCCCCCAACGTCGGGATACGCAGTATTTT
clone size: NA; D gene: NA; V gene: TRBV6-5; J gene: TRBJ2-1; CDR3 protein: CASTSWNGQFF; CDR3 DNA: TGTGCCAGCACTTCTTGGAATGGGCAGTTCTTC
clone size: NA; D gene: NA; V gene: TRBV6-1; J gene: TRBJ2-7; CDR3 protein: CASSVTGWGPLPYEQYF; CDR3 DNA: TGTGCCAGCAGTGTTACGGGATGGGGCCCCTTACCTTACGAGCAGTACTTC
clone size: NA; D gene: TRBD1; V gene: TRBV3-1; J gene: TRBJ1-6; CDR3 protein: CASSPAGTGRSPLHF; CDR3 DNA: TGTGCCAGCAGCCCGGCCGGGACAGGCCGTTCACCCCTCCACTTT
clone size: few; D gene: NA; V gene: TRBV6-5; J gene: TRBJ2-7; CDR3 protein: CASTHGGVDEQYF; CDR3 DNA: TGTGCCAGCACCCACGGCGGGGTCGACGAGCAGTACTTC
clone size: NA; D gene: NA; V gene: TRBV2; J gene: TRBJ2-7; CDR3 protein: CASPAYNEQYF; CDR3 DNA: TGTGCCAGCCCCGCTTACAATGAGCAGTACTTC
clone size: few; D gene: NA; V gene: TRBV5-1; J gene: TRBJ2-5; CDR3 protein: CASSQGYGETQYF; CDR3 DNA: TGCGCCAGCAGCCAGGGATACGGAGAGACCCAGTACTTC
clone size: NA; D gene: NA; V gene: TRBV7-2; J gene: TRBJ2-2; CDR3 protein: CASSLRTTLVGELFF; CDR3 DNA: TGTGCCAGCAGCTTACGGACTACTCTTGTCGGGGAGCTGTTTTTT
clone size: many; D gene: TRBD2; V gene: TRBV7-3; J gene: TRBJ2-1; CDR3 protein: CASSPELAEGLSGNEQFF; CDR3 DNA: TGTGCCAGCAGCCCTGAACTAGCGGAGGGTCTTTCTGGCAATGAGCAGTTCTTC
clone size: NA; D gene: TRBD1; V gene: TRBV3-1; J gene: TRBJ2-1; CDR3 protein: CASAHRGSDNEQFF; CDR3 DNA: TGTGCCAGCGCCCACAGGGGGTCGGACAATGAGCAGTTCTTC
clone size: NA; D gene: TRBD2; V gene: TRBV7-6; J gene: TRBJ2-3; CDR3 protein: CASSLGTSGGEDTQYF; CDR3 DNA: TGTGCCAGCAGCTTGGGAACTAGCGGGGGAGAGGATACGCAGTATTTT
clone size: NA; D gene: NA; V gene: TRBV5-6; J gene: TRBJ2-4; CDR3 protein: CASSLARRDKNIQYF; CDR3 DNA: TGTGCCAGCAGCTTGGCCAGAAGGGATAAAAACATTCAGTACTTC
clone size: NA; D gene: NA; V gene: TRBV9; J gene: TRBJ1-4; CDR3 protein: CASSVGWGANEKLFF; CDR3 DNA: TGTGCCAGCAGCGTAGGCTGGGGAGCTAATGAAAAACTGTTTTTT
clone size: NA; D gene: NA; V gene: TRBV25-1; J gene: TRBJ2-4; CDR3 protein: CASSENTAENIQYF; CDR3 DNA: TGTGCCAGCAGTGAAAATACGGCGGAAAACATTCAGTACTTC
clone size: NA; D gene: TRBD1; V gene: TRBV11-2; J gene: TRBJ1-6; CDR3 protein: CASRRPGQGRELLHF; CDR3 DNA: TGTGCCAGCAGGCGGCCGGGACAGGGAAGGGAACTCCTCCACTTT
clone size: few; D gene: TRBD2; V gene: TRBV7-2; J gene: TRBJ2-7; CDR3 protein: CASSFREGEQYF; CDR3 DNA: TGTGCCAGCAGCTTCAGGGAGGGCGAGCAGTACTTC
clone size: NA; D gene: NA; V gene: TRBV5-5; J gene: TRBJ1-2; CDR3 protein: CASRPQGTEGYTF; CDR3 DNA: TGTGCCAGCAGGCCCCAGGGAACAGAGGGCTACACCTTC
clone size: few; D gene: NA; V gene: TRBV4-2; J gene: TRBJ2-3; CDR3 protein: CASSQGLRYAYF; CDR3 DNA: TGTGCCAGCAGCCAAGGTCTCAGATACGCGTATTTT
clone size: NA; D gene: TRBD1; V gene: TRBV11-1; J gene: TRBJ1-1; CDR3 protein: CASSKTGGWNEAFF; CDR3 DNA: TGTGCCAGCAGCAAGACAGGGGGCTGGAATGAAGCTTTCTTT
clone size: NA; D gene: NA; V gene: TRBV5-6; J gene: TRBJ2-7; CDR3 protein: CASSGWGVGEQYF; CDR3 DNA: TGTGCCAGCAGTGGGTGGGGCGTAGGGGAGCAGTACTTC
clone size: many; D gene: NA; V gene: TRBV20-1; J gene: TRBJ1-2; CDR3 protein: CSATDVGGYTF; CDR3 DNA: TGCAGTGCGACTGACGTGGGTGGCTACACCTTC
clone size: NA; D gene: TRBD2; V gene: TRBV20-1; J gene: TRBJ2-1; CDR3 protein: CSHTTAGTRALEQFF; CDR3 DNA: TGCAGTCATACAACAGCCGGGACTAGAGCTCTTGAGCAGTTCTTC
clone size: few; D gene: NA; V gene: TRBV9; J gene: TRBJ2-5; CDR3 protein: CASSEGDSGAIETQYF; CDR3 DNA: TGTGCCAGCAGCGAGGGGGACAGCGGGGCGATAGAGACCCAGTACTTC
clone size: NA; D gene: TRBD1; V gene: TRBV3-1; J gene: TRBJ1-1; CDR3 protein: CASSRGDRAEAFF; CDR3 DNA: TGTGCCAGCAGCCGTGGGGACAGGGCTGAAGCTTTCTTT
clone size: NA; D gene: NA; V gene: TRBV5-1; J gene: TRBJ2-1; CDR3 protein: CASSLVVRAASYNEQFF; CDR3 DNA: TGCGCCAGCAGCTTGGTGGTTCGAGCGGCAAGCTACAATGAGCAGTTCTTC
clone size: few; D gene: NA; V gene: TRBV6-4; J gene: TRBJ2-3; CDR3 protein: CASSWTTTDTQYF; CDR3 DNA: TGTGCCAGCAGTTGGACGACCACAGATACGCAGTATTTT
clone size: NA; D gene: NA; V gene: TRBV27; J gene: TRBJ2-5; CDR3 protein: CASSLYGDQETQYF; CDR3 DNA: TGTGCCAGCAGTTTATATGGAGACCAAGAGACCCAGTACTTC
clone size: few; D gene: NA; V gene: TRBV20-1; J gene: TRBJ2-7; CDR3 protein: CSARDLGEQYF; CDR3 DNA: TGCAGTGCTAGAGATTTGGGCGAGCAGTACTTC
clone size: NA; D gene: NA; V gene: TRBV28; J gene: TRBJ2-5; CDR3 protein: CASGTRETQYF; CDR3 DNA: TGTGCCAGCGGGACGCGAGAGACCCAGTACTTC
clone size: few; D gene: NA; V gene: TRBV20-1; J gene: TRBJ2-5; CDR3 protein: CSARDLGREETQYF; CDR3 DNA: TGCAGTGCTAGAGATCTCGGACGGGAGGAGACCCAGTACTTC
clone size: few; D gene: TRBD1; V gene: TRBV5-1; J gene: TRBJ2-5; CDR3 protein: CASSLSSRGLETQYF; CDR3 DNA: TGCGCCAGCAGCTTGTCCTCCAGGGGGCTGGAGACCCAGTACTTC
clone size: few; D gene: NA; V gene: TRBV7-6; J gene: TRBJ2-7; CDR3 protein: CASTPGLLSSNEQYF; CDR3 DNA: TGTGCCAGCACCCCGGGACTTTTATCCTCCAATGAGCAGTACTTC
clone size: few; D gene: NA; V gene: TRBV14; J gene: TRBJ1-4; CDR3 protein: CASSQERDNNEKLFF; CDR3 DNA: TGTGCCAGCAGCCAAGAAAGGGACAATAATGAAAAACTGTTTTTT
clone size: NA; D gene: NA; V gene: TRBV6-2/TRBV6-3; J gene: TRBJ1-3; CDR3 protein: CASATQGNTIYF; CDR3 DNA: TGTGCCAGCGCCACCCAGGGGAACACCATATATTTT
clone size: few; D gene: NA; V gene: TRBV5-1; J gene: TRBJ1-1; CDR3 protein: CASSQPGRNLPRAEAFF; CDR3 DNA: TGCGCCAGCAGCCAACCGGGACGTAATTTGCCTAGGGCTGAAGCTTTCTTT
clone size: NA; D gene: TRBD2; V gene: TRBV5-1; J gene: TRBJ2-1; CDR3 protein: CASSRGLVTGDEQFF; CDR3 DNA: TGCGCCAGCAGCCGGGGACTAGTAACGGGGGATGAGCAGTTCTTC
clone size: NA; D gene: NA; V gene: TRBV12-3/TRBV12-4; J gene: TRBJ2-1; CDR3 protein: CTSSPQGGSGAYNEQFF; CDR3 DNA: TGTACCAGCAGTCCCCAGGGTGGCAGCGGAGCCTACAATGAGCAGTTCTTC
clone size: few; D gene: NA; V gene: TRBV7-2; J gene: TRBJ2-6; CDR3 protein: CASSLVRTGANVLTF; CDR3 DNA: TGTGCCAGCAGCTTAGTGAGAACGGGGGCCAACGTCCTGACTTTC
clone size: NA; D gene: TRBD2; V gene: TRBV20-1; J gene: TRBJ2-3; CDR3 protein: CSAREGTSGTDTQYF; CDR3 DNA: TGCAGTGCTAGGGAGGGGACTAGCGGGACAGATACGCAGTATTTT
clone size: few; D gene: TRBD2; V gene: TRBV28; J gene: TRBJ2-1; CDR3 protein: CASQEGREWAGEQFF; CDR3 DNA: TGTGCCAGCCAAGAGGGGCGGGAGTGGGCTGGTGAGCAGTTCTTC
clone size: NA; D gene: TRBD1; V gene: TRBV10-3; J gene: TRBJ2-7; CDR3 protein: CAISEGKGANNEQYF; CDR3 DNA: TGTGCCATCAGTGAGGGGAAGGGGGCCAACAATGAGCAGTACTTC
clone size: NA; D gene: TRBD1; V gene: TRBV2; J gene: TRBJ1-5; CDR3 protein: CASSPDRLANQPQHF; CDR3 DNA: TGTGCCAGCAGTCCGGACAGGCTTGCCAATCAGCCCCAGCATTTT
clone size: NA; D gene: NA; V gene: TRBV3-1; J gene: TRBJ2-5; CDR3 protein: CASSQDSRLETQYF; CDR3 DNA: TGTGCCAGCAGCCAAGATTCCCGATTGGAGACCCAGTACTTC
clone size: few; D gene: NA; V gene: TRBV6-5; J gene: TRBJ2-7; CDR3 protein: CASSYSVPGPGASSEQYF; CDR3 DNA: TGTGCCAGCAGTTACTCGGTCCCGGGCCCAGGGGCCTCGAGTGAGCAGTACTTC
clone size: NA; D gene: NA; V gene: TRBV7-3; J gene: TRBJ2-1; CDR3 protein: CASSLTGSPYNEQFF; CDR3 DNA: TGTGCCAGCAGCTTAACCGGGAGCCCCTACAATGAGCAGTTCTTC
clone size: few; D gene: NA; V gene: TRBV12-3/TRBV12-4; J gene: TRBJ2-7; CDR3 protein: CAVGANSQYF; CDR3 DNA: TGTGCAGTTGGGGCCAACTCCCAGTACTTC
clone size: few; D gene: TRBD2; V gene: TRBV28; J gene: TRBJ2-3; CDR3 protein: CASSPAGVSTDTQYF; CDR3 DNA: TGTGCCAGCAGCCCCGCGGGAGTCAGCACAGATACGCAGTATTTT
clone size: few; D gene: NA; V gene: TRBV7-2; J gene: TRBJ2-5; CDR3 protein: CASSQGQSGTQYF; CDR3 DNA: TGTGCCAGCAGCCAGGGGCAATCAGGGACTCAGTACTTC
clone size: NA; D gene: NA; V gene: TRBV12-3/TRBV12-4; J gene: TRBJ1-1; CDR3 protein: CASSLDIWTEAFF; CDR3 DNA: TGTGCCAGCAGTTTAGATATATGGACTGAAGCTTTCTTT
clone size: NA; D gene: TRBD2; V gene: TRBV5-7; J gene: TRBJ2-1; CDR3 protein: CASSLGTTSGADEQFF; CDR3 DNA: TGTGCCAGCAGCTTGGGAACGACTAGCGGGGCAGATGAGCAGTTCTTC
clone size: NA; D gene: TRBD1; V gene: TRBV20-1; J gene: TRBJ1-6; CDR3 protein: CSALDGRQGGSPLHF; CDR3 DNA: TGCAGTGCCCTTGATGGGAGACAGGGAGGTTCACCCCTCCACTTT
clone size: once; D gene: NA; V gene: TRBV2; J gene: TRBJ2-5; CDR3 protein: CASKGDAETQYF; CDR3 DNA: TGTGCCAGCAAGGGGGATGCAGAGACCCAGTACTTC
clone size: NA; D gene: NA; V gene: TRBV29-1; J gene: TRBJ2-3; CDR3 protein: CSVESWVADTQYF; CDR3 DNA: TGCAGCGTTGAATCGTGGGTGGCAGATACGCAGTATTTT